This T cell receptor beta chain emerged from a study of cytomegalovirus exposure and HLA in healthy donors. Study-level points and caveats: Rare sequences made up most TCRs, while some public TCRs were found in many donors. The likely explanation for a cluster of highly shared sequence variants was sequencing artifact.

Primers: 60 Vbeta forward and 13 Jbeta reverse. In the study's own analysis: An analysis that came later counted tens of millions of unique TCR beta chains, around 12 million shared. Sequenced by immunoSEQ multiplex PCR; TCRdb stores in-frame clones only, minus some. Clone size and V and J calls were adopted from that table, with D and trimming inferred from the DNA. The sample contains 200,000 or so clones, around 70% of which appear only once. The CDR3 has 14 amino acids. Germline V gene lookup returns CDR1 LNHNV and CDR2 YYDKDF (reference sequence). V shed 0 bases and J 6 bases; nucleotides not matched to a gene: 4. This clone came up a few times. The antigen is not known. Unrecorded immune exposure was likely among donors, who were nominally healthy when sampled.

The sequenced sample consisted of PBMCs. The receptor comes from a man aged 40-50 years in good health and CMV-seropositive. The V call is TRBV15, the J call TRBJ2-7; 8 bases are shared with TRBD1. Here the CDR3 reads CATSRECTGGEQYF. In DNA form, the CDR3 reads TGTGCCACCAGCAGAGAGTGTACAGGGGGCGAGCAGTACTTC.